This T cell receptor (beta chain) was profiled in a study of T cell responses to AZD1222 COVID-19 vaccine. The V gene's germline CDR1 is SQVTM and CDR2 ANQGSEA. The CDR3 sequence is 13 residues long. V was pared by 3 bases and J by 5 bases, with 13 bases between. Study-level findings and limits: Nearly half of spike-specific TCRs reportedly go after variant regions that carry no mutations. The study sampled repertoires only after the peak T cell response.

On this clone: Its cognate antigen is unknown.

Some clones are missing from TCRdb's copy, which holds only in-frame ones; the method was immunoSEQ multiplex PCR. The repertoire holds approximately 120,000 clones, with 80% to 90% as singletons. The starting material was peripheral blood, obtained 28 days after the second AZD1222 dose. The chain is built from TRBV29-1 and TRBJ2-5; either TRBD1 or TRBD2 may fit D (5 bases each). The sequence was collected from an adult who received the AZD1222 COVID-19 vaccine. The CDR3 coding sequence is TGCAGCGTTGACGATGGGGGTTGGGAGACCCAGTACTTC. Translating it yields CSVDDGGWETQYF.